Listed below are T cell receptor beta chains from one sample, sequenced in a study of cytomegalovirus exposure and HLA in healthy donors. Using immunoSEQ multiplex PCR, the repertoire was profiled, and TCRdb retains in-frame clones only, with some absent. This table holds more than 85,000 clones, about 85% found once. The sample taken for sequencing was PBMCs. All receptors come from a young woman in good health and CMV-seropositive. Both conserved end residues are part of each CDR3. D genes are given only for firm matches. Rows give clone size only sometimes, using once, few, many, or a class for an expanded clone.

.,TRBJ1-2,12,TRBV28,TRBD1,CASRGQVGGYTF,TGTGCCAGCAGGGGACAGGTCGGGGGCTACACCTTC
.,TRBJ2-2,14,TRBV19,.,CASIPAGSTGELFF,TGTGCCAGTATTCCCGCAGGTTCCACCGGGGAGCTGTTTTTT
.,TRBJ1-1,14,TRBV7-3,.,CASSPGQQETEAFF,TGTGCCAGCAGCCCGGGACAACAAGAAACTGAAGCTTTCTTT
.,TRBJ1-5,11,TRBV28,.,CASSFSQPQHF,TGTGCCAGCAGTTTCAGTCAGCCCCAGCATTTT
.,TRBJ1-1,13,TRBV29-1,TRBD1,CSAQTGGGTEAFF,TGCAGCGCTCAGACAGGGGGAGGTACTGAAGCTTTCTTT
.,TRBJ1-1,15,TRBV19,.,CASSIGRFMNTEAFF,TGTGCCAGTAGTATAGGGAGGTTCATGAACACTGAAGCTTTCTTT
once,TRBJ1-6,15,TRBV6-1,.,CASSEAPVANSPLHF,TGTGCCAGCAGTGAAGCACCGGTAGCGAATTCACCCCTCCACTTT
few,TRBJ2-2,13,TRBV9,.,CASSVVSGVQLFF,TGTGCCAGCAGCGTAGTTAGCGGAGTCCAGCTGTTTTTT
.,TRBJ2-7,12,TRBV28,.,CASSPLQGEQYF,TGTGCCAGCAGTCCTCTCCAGGGAGAGCAGTACTTC
once,TRBJ2-3,15,TRBV7-2,TRBD1,CASSLGTGGGNTQYF,TGTGCCAGCAGCTTAGGTACAGGGGGTGGTAATACGCAGTATTTT
.,TRBJ1-4,15,TRBV9,.,CASSVVGRTNEKLFF,TGTGCCAGCAGCGTAGTTGGCCGAACTAATGAAAAACTGTTTTTT
.,TRBJ2-1,17,TRBV15,TRBD2,CATSKSLSGSSYNEQFF,TGTGCCACCAGCAAATCCCTTAGCGGGAGCTCCTACAATGAGCAGTTCTTC
.,TRBJ1-2,12,TRBV29-1,.,CSAAGAQGGYTF,TGCAGCGCTGCGGGGGCGCAGGGTGGCTACACCTTC
.,TRBJ2-3,18,TRBV28,TRBD2,CASSFNPGLAGARDTQYF,TGTGCCAGCAGTTTTAATCCGGGACTAGCGGGAGCAAGAGATACGCAGTATTTT
.,TRBJ1-6,14,TRBV27,.,CASSLSLGGSPLHF,TGTGCCAGCAGTTTATCCTTAGGGGGTTCACCCCTCCACTTT
.,TRBJ1-2,13,TRBV5-6,TRBD1,CASSRGTGDGYTF,TGTGCCAGCAGCCGCGGGACAGGTGATGGCTACACCTTC
.,TRBJ1-1,15,TRBV19,.,CASSIDLAGETEAFF,TGTGCCAGTAGTATAGATCTGGCAGGGGAGACTGAAGCTTTCTTT
few,TRBJ2-7,14,TRBV19,TRBD1,CASSVSGQGYEQYF,TGTGCCAGTAGTGTCTCGGGACAGGGTTACGAGCAGTACTTC
.,TRBJ2-2,16,TRBV11-2,TRBD2,CASSYYSGRRTGELFF,TGTGCCAGCAGCTATTATAGCGGGAGACGAACCGGGGAGCTGTTTTTT
.,TRBJ2-1,12,TRBV11-2,TRBD2,CASSPEAGEQFF,TGTGCCAGCAGCCCTGAAGCGGGGGAGCAGTTCTTC
few,TRBJ1-2,12,TRBV10-2,.,CASRNRHYGYTF,TGCGCCAGCAGAAACAGGCACTATGGCTACACCTTC
.,TRBJ2-3,12,TRBV27,.,CASSSGLDTQYF,TGTGCCAGCAGTTCGGGGTTGGATACGCAGTATTTT
few,TRBJ2-5,14,TRBV4-1,TRBD2,CASTLGGGRETQYF,TGCGCCAGCACCCTCGGGGGGGGCAGAGAGACCCAGTACTTC
.,TRBJ1-1,16,TRBV5-1,TRBD1,CASSWGTVTGQGEAFF,TGCGCCAGCAGCTGGGGGACAGTAACCGGCCAGGGGGAAGCTTTCTTT
once,TRBJ1-2,12,TRBV15,.,CATSTNRDGYTF,TGTGCCACCAGCACAAACAGAGATGGCTACACCTTC
few,TRBJ1-2,14,TRBV6-1,TRBD1,CATIPGQGSYGYTF,TGTGCCACCATTCCGGGACAGGGGAGCTATGGCTACACCTTC
.,TRBJ2-5,13,TRBV28,.,CASSPHGGETQYF,TGTGCCAGCAGTCCCCACGGCGGGGAGACCCAGTACTTC
.,TRBJ2-6,16,TRBV25-1,.,CASSLDSLSGANVLTF,TGTGCCAGCAGTCTGGACAGTCTCTCTGGGGCCAACGTCCTGACTTTC
.,TRBJ2-7,16,TRBV28,.,CASSQVQVLTAYEQYF,TGTGCCAGCAGTCAAGTCCAGGTCCTAACCGCCTACGAGCAGTACTTC
.,TRBJ1-5,15,TRBV6-5,TRBD1,CASRRQGTVNQPQHF,TGTGCCAGCAGGCGACAGGGGACGGTCAATCAGCCCCAGCATTTT
.,TRBJ2-1,12,TRBV5-6,.,CASSSPENEQFF,TGTGCCAGCAGCTCCCCTGAGAATGAGCAGTTCTTC
few,TRBJ1-6,15,TRBV5-1,.,CASSLAGLENSPLHF,TGCGCCAGCAGCTTGGCGGGGTTGGAGAATTCACCCCTCCACTTT
.,TRBJ2-7,11,TRBV10-2,.,CASQDSYEQYF,TGCGCCAGCCAGGACAGTTACGAGCAGTACTTC
.,TRBJ2-7,15,TRBV11-2,TRBD1,CASSAPGQGPYEQYF,TGTGCCAGCAGCGCACCGGGACAGGGCCCCTACGAGCAGTACTTC
.,TRBJ2-3,14,TRBV29-1,.,CSVEPPGRPDTQYF,TGCAGCGTTGAACCGCCAGGGAGGCCAGATACGCAGTATTTT
.,TRBJ2-7,17,TRBV19,TRBD2,CASSVSSGGASSYEQYF,TGTGCCAGTAGTGTATCTAGCGGGGGGGCCTCGTCCTACGAGCAGTACTTC
.,TRBJ2-7,18,TRBV5-6,TRBD2,CASSPFGGTSGGLYEQYF,TGTGCCAGCAGCCCCTTTGGCGGGACTAGCGGGGGACTCTACGAGCAGTACTTC
.,TRBJ1-1,15,TRBV5-4,.,CASSLDPQGRTEAFF,TGTGCCAGCAGCTTAGACCCCCAAGGGAGGACTGAAGCTTTCTTT
.,TRBJ1-1,15,TRBV7-9,.,CASRLPGGWNTEAFF,TGTGCCAGCAGACTGCCGGGGGGTTGGAACACTGAAGCTTTCTTT
many,TRBJ2-6,17,TRBV5-1,.,CASSRGTASSGANVLTF,TGCGCCAGCAGCCGCGGGACGGCCAGCTCTGGGGCCAACGTCCTGACTTTC
.,TRBJ1-4,15,TRBV6-6,TRBD1,CASSLDRGTNEKLFF,TGTGCCAGCAGCCTGGACAGGGGAACTAATGAAAAACTGTTTTTT
.,TRBJ1-1,16,TRBV4-2,.,CASSQDPGSAYTEAFF,TGTGCCAGCAGCCAAGATCCGGGATCCGCTTACACTGAAGCTTTCTTT
.,TRBJ2-3,18,TRBV28,TRBD2,CASRSLAELIPSTDTQYF,TGTGCCAGCAGATCGCTAGCGGAGCTAATACCTAGCACAGATACGCAGTATTTT
.,TRBJ2-3,15,TRBV6-5,.,CASSSQGMGTDTQYF,TGTGCCAGCAGCTCCCAGGGTATGGGCACAGATACGCAGTATTTT
.,TRBJ2-2,17,TRBV18,.,CASSPPTHSSYTGELFF,TGTGCCAGCTCACCACCGACCCACAGCTCTTACACCGGGGAGCTGTTTTTT
.,TRBJ2-7,15,TRBV4-1,TRBD2,CASSQDSGGVNEQYF,TGCGCCAGCAGCCAAGATAGCGGGGGGGTTAACGAGCAGTACTTC
.,TRBJ2-3,17,TRBV18,TRBD2,CASSLTPGLAGTDTQYF,TGTGCCAGCTCACTCACCCCGGGACTAGCGGGCACAGATACGCAGTATTTT
.,TRBJ2-3,13,TRBV28,.,CAATIASTDTQYF,TGTGCCGCGACAATCGCAAGCACAGATACGCAGTATTTT
.,TRBJ1-2,13,TRBV5-6,.,CASTVGGGYGYTF,TGTGCCAGCACCGTTGGGGGGGGCTATGGCTACACCTTC
.,TRBJ2-2,15,TRBV2,.,CASSVERANTGELFF,TGTGCCAGCAGTGTCGAGCGAGCGAACACCGGGGAGCTGTTTTTT
.,TRBJ1-3,16,TRBV28,.,CASRVRGNRAVDTIYF,TGTGCCAGCAGAGTCCGGGGGAACCGAGCGGTGGACACCATATATTTT
.,TRBJ2-7,13,TRBV29-1,TRBD1,CSVGTGGDYEQYF,TGCAGCGTTGGGACAGGGGGCGACTACGAGCAGTACTTC
.,TRBJ2-7,15,TRBV11-3,.,CASSPRAGLRYEQYF,TGTGCCAGCAGCCCTCGGGCGGGCTTGAGGTACGAGCAGTACTTC